Sequencing of this TCR beta chain was carried out in a study of blood T cell repertoires in COVID-19. Study-level background: Sites in the United States, Italy and Spain provided acute and convalescent COVID-19 samples. From T cells, B-cell-depleted T cells, or PBMCs came the material, which was cDNA or gDNA.

Germline values: CDR1 SEHNR, CDR2 FQNEAQ (reference sequence). Trimming stripped 1 base from V and 8 bases from J, with 14 bases between. The CDR3 spans 15 residues. As originally analysed: Amplification with reference gene primers provided the estimates of nucleated cell counts. Measured with immunoSEQ multiplex PCR; TCRdb has only the in-frame clones, and not every one. D and trimming come from the DNA, and the V and J calls and clone size come from that table. The sample holds roughly 220,000 clones, around 84% seen once. The chain uses TRBV7-9 and TRBJ1-4; perhaps TRBD1 as D (6 bases). The clonotype comes from a woman aged 40 to 49 who had recovered from COVID-19. The sequenced sample was peripheral blood. In DNA form, the CDR3 reads TGTGCCAGCAGCTTAGGGGGACACGAGGGCGAAAAACTGTTTTTT. Its protein product is CASSLGGHEGEKLFF.